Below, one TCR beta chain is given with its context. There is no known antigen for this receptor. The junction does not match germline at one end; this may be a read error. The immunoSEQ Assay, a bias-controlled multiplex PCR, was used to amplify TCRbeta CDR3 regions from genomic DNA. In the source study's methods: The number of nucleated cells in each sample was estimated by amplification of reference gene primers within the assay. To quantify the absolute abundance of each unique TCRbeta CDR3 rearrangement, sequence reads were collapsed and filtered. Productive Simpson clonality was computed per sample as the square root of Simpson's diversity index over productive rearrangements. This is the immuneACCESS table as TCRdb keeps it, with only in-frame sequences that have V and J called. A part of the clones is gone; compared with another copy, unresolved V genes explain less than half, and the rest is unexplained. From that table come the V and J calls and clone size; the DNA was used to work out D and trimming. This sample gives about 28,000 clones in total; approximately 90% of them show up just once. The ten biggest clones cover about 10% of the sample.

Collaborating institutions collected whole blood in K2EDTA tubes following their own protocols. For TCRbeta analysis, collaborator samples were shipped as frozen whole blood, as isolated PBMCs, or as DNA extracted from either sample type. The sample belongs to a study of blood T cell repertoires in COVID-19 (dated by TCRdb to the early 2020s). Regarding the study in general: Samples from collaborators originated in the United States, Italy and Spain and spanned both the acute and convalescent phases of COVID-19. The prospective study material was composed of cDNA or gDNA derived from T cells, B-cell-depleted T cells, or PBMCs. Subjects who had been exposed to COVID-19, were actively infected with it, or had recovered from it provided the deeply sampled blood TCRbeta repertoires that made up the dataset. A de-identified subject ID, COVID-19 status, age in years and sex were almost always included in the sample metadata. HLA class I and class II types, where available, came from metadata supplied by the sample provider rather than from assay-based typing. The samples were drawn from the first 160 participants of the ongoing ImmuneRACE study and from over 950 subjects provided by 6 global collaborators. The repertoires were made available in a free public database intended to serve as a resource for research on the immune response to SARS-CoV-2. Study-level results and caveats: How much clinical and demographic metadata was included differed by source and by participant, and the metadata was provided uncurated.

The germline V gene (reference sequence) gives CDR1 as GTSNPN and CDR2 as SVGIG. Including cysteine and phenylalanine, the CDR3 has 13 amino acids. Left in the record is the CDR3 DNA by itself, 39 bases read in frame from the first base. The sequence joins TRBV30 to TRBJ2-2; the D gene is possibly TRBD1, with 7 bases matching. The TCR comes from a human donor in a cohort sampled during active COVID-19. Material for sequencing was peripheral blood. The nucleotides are TGTGCCGGGAGGACAGGGAACACCGGGGAGCTGTTTTTT. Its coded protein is CAGRTGNTGELFF.